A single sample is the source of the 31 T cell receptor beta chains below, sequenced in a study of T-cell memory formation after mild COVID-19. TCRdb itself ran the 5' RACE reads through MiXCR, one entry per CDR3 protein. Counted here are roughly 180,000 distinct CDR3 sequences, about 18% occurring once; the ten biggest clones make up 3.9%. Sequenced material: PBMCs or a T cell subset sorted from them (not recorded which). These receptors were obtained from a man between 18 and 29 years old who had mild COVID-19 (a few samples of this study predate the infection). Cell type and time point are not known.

The CDR3 loop reads CASSHLGTYLEPQHF. DNA for the CDR3: TGCGCCAGCAGCCACCTCGGGACGTACTTGGAGCCCCAGCATTTT. V and J are TRBV5-1 and TRBJ1-5; the D gene is possibly TRBD1 (5 bases). Trimming took off 4 bases at V and 8 bases at J, with 19 bases between the two ends. Germline CDR1 is SGHRS and CDR2 is YFSETQ. This CDR3 region has 15 residues.

The CDR3 nucleotides read TGCAGTGCTAGGGACCCGGCCGGACTCGAGCAGTACGTC. Translation: CSARDPAGLEQYV. The V gene is TRBV20-1, the J gene TRBJ2-7; D may be TRBD2 (5 bases). The germline CDR1 and CDR2 sequences are DFQATT and SNEGSKA (reference sequence). CDR3 length: 13 amino acids. V was pared by 3 bases and J by 6 bases, with 15 bases between.

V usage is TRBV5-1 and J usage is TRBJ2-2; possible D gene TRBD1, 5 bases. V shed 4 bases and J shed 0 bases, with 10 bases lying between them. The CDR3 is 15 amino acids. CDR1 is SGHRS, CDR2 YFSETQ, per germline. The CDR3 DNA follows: TGCGCCAGCAGCAGACAGCGAACGAACACCGGGGAGCTGTTTTTT. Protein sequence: CASSRQRTNTGELFF.

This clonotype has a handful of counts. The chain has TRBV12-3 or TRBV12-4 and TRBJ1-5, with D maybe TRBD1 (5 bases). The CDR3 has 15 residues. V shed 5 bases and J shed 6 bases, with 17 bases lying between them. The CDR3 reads CASSPMGGVGQPQHF. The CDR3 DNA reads TGTGCCAGCAGTCCGATGGGGGGGGTGGGTCAGCCCCAGCATTTT.

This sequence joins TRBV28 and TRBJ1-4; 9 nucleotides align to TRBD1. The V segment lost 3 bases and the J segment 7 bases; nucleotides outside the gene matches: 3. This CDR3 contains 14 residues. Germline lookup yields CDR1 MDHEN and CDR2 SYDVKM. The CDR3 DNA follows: TGTGCCAGCAGTTTTACGACAGGGGGTGAAAAACTGTTTTTT. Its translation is CASSFTTGGEKLFF.

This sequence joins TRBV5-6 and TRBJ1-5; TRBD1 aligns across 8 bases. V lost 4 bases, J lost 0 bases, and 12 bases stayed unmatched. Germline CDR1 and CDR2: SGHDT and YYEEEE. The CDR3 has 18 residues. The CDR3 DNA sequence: TGTGCCAGCAGCCTGACAGGGGCTACCCCATATAGCAATCAGCCCCAGCATTTT. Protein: CASSLTGATPYSNQPQHF.

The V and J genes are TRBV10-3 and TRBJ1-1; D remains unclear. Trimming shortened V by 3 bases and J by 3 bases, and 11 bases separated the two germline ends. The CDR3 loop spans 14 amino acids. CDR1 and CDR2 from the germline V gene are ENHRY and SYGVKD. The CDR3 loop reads CAISDRVGDTEAFF. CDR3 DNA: TGTGCCATCAGTGACCGGGTTGGGGACACTGAAGCTTTCTTT.

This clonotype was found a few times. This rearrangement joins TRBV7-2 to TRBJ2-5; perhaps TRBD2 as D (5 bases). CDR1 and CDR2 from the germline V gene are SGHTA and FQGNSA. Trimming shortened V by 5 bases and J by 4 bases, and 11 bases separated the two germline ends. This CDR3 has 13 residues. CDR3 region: CASSLRLRETQYF. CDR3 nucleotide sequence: TGTGCCAGCAGCCTCCGACTACGAGAGACCCAGTACTTC.

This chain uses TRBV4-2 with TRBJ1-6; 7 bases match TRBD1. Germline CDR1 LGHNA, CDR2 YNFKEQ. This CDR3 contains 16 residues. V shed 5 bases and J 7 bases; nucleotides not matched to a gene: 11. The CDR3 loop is CASSSESPRGNSPLHF. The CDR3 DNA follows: TGTGCCAGCAGCTCAGAGTCCCCCAGGGGGAATTCACCCCTCCACTTT.

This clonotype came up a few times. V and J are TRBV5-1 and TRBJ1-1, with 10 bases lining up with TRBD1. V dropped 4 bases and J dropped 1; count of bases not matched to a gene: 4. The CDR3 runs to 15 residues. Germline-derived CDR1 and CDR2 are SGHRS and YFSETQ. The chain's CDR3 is CASSPRTGGNTEAFF. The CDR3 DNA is TGCGCCAGCAGCCCGAGGACAGGGGGGAACACTGAAGCTTTCTTT.

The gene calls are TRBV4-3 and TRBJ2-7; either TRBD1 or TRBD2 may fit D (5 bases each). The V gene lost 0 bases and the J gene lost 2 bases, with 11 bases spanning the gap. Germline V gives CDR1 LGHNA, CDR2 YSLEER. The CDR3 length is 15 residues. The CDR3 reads CASSQDLQGPYEQYF. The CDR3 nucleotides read TGCGCCAGCAGCCAAGATTTGCAGGGACCCTACGAGCAGTACTTC.

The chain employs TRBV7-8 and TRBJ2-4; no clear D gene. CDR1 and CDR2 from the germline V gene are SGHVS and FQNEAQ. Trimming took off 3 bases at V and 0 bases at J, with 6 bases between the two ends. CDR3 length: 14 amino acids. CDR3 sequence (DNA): TGTGCCAGCAGCTTCAGTATAGCCAAAAACATTCAGTACTTC. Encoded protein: CASSFSIAKNIQYF.

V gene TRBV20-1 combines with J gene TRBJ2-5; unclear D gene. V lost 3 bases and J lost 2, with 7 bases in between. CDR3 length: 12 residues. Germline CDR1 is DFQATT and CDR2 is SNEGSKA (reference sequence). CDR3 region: CSARFRQETQYF. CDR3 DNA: TGCAGTGCTAGGTTCAGGCAAGAGACCCAGTACTTC.

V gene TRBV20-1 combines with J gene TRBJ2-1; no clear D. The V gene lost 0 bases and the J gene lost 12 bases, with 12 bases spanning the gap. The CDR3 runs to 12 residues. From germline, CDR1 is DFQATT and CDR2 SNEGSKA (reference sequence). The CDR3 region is CSARDRGVGQFF. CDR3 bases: TGCAGTGCTAGAGATCGTGGAGTGGGGCAGTTCTTC.

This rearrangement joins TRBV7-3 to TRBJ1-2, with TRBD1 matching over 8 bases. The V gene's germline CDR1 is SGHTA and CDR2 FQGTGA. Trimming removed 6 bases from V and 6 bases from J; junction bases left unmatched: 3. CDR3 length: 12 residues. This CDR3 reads CASRKTGDGYTF. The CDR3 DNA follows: TGTGCCAGCAGGAAGACAGGGGATGGCTACACCTTC. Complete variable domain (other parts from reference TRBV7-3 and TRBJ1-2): GAGVSQTPSNKVTEKGKYVELRCDPISGHTALYWYRQSLGQGPEFLIYFQGTGAADDSGLPNDRFFAVRPEGSVSTLKIQRTERGDSAVYLCASRKTGDGYTFGSGTRLTVV.

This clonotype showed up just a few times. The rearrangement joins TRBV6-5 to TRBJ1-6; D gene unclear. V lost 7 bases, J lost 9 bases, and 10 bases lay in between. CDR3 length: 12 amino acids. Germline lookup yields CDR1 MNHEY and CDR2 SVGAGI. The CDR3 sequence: CASNYAGSPLHF. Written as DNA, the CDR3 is TGTGCCAGCAACTACGCAGGTTCACCCCTCCACTTT.

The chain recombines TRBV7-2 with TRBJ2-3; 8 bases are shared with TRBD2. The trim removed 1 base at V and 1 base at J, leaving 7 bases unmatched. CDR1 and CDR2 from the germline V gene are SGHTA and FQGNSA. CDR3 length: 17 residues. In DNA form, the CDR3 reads TGTGCCAGCAGCTTAGTAGGTGGTAGCGGGGGCACAGATACGCAGTATTTT. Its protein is CASSLVGGSGGTDTQYF. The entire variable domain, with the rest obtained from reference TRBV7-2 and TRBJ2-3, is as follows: GAGVSQSPSNKVTEKGKDVELRCDPISGHTALYWYRQSLGQGLEFLIYFQGNSAPDKSGLPSDRFSAERTGGSVSTLTIQRTQQEDSAVYLCASSLVGGSGGTDTQYFGPGTRLTVL.

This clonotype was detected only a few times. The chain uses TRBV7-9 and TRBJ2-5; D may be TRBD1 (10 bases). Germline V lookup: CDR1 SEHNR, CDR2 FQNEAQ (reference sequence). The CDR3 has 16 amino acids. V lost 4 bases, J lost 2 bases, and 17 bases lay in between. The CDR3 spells CASSSSGTGDQETQYF. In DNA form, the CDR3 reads TGTGCCAGCAGCTCTAGCGGGACAGGGGATCAAGAGACCCAGTACTTC.

The CDR3 nucleotides read TGTGCCAGCAGTTCCTGGACTAGCGGGGGCATCGGGGAGCTGTTTTTT. Protein: CASSSWTSGGIGELFF. V gene TRBV27 combines with J gene TRBJ2-2; 13 positions agree with TRBD2. This CDR3 is built from 16 residues. Germline assignment: CDR1 MNHEY and CDR2 SMNVEV (reference sequence). With 4 bases clipped from V and 7 bases from J, the junction kept 6 bases outside the gene matches.

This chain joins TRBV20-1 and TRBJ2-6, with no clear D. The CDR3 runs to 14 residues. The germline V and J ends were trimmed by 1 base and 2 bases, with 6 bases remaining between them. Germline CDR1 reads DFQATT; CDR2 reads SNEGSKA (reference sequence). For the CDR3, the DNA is TGCAGTGCTAGAGCTGGGGCTGGGGCCAACGTCCTGACTTTC. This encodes CSARAGAGANVLTF.

The CDR3 DNA reads TGTGCCAGCCGGGGACAGCTTCAAGAGACCCAGTACTTC. As protein: CASRGQLQETQYF. The chain uses TRBV12-3 or TRBV12-4 and TRBJ2-5, with 7 positions matching TRBD1. Trimming cost V 8 bases and J 2 bases; bases outside gene matches: 5. The CDR3 length is 13 residues.

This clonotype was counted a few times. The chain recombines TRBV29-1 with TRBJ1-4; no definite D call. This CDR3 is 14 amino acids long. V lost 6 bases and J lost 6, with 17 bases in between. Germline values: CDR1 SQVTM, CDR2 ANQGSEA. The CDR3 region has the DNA TGCAGCGTCTCCGGACTCCTTGGGTATGAAAAACTGTTTTTT. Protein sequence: CSVSGLLGYEKLFF.

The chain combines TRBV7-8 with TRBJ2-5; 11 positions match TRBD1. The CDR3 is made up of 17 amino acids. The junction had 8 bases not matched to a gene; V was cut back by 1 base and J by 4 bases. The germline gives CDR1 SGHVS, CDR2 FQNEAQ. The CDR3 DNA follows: TGTGCCAGCAGCTTAGAATATCCGGGACAGGGGGGAGAGACCCAGTACTTC. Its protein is CASSLEYPGQGGETQYF.

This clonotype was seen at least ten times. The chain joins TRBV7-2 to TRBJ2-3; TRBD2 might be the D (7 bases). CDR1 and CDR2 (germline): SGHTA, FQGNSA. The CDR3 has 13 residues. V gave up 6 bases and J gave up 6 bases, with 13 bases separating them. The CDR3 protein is CASSFRGADTQYF. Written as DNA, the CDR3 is TGTGCCAGCAGTTTCCGGGGGGCGGATACGCAGTATTTT.

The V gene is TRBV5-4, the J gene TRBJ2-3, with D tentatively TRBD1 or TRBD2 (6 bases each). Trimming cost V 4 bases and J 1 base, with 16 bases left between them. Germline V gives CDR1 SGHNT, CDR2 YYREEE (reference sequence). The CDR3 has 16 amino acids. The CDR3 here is CASSVGSGGRTDTQYF. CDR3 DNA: TGTGCCAGCAGCGTGGGTAGTGGGGGGCGCACAGATACGCAGTATTTT.

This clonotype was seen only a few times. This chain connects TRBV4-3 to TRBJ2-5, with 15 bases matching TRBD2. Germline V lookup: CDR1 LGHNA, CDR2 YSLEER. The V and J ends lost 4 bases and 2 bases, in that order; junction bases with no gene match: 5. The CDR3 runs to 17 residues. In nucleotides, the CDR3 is TGCGCCAGCAGCCGTACCGGACTAGCGGGGGGGCAAGAGACCCAGTACTTC. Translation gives CASSRTGLAGGQETQYF.

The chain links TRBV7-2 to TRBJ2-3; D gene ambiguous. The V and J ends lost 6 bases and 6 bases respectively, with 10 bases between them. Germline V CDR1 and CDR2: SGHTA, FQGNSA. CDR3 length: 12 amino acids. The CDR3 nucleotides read TGTGCCAGCAGATATACGTCTGATACGCAGTATTTT. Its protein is CASRYTSDTQYF.

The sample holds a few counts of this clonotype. CDR3 loop: CASSYSNTGRGTEAFF. CDR3 sequence (DNA): TGTGCCAGCAGTTACTCGAATACGGGGAGGGGCACTGAAGCTTTCTTT. The chain carries TRBV6-6 and TRBJ1-1; tentative D call: TRBD1 (5 bases). Germline V gene lookup returns CDR1 MNHNY and CDR2 SVGAGI (reference sequence). Trimming took off 0 bases at V and 4 bases at J, with 15 bases between the two ends. The CDR3 is 16 amino acids.

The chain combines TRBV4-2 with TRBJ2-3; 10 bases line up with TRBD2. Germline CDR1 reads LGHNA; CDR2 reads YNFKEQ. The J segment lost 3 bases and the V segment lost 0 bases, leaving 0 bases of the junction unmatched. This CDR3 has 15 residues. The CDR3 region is CASSQEGLATDTQYF. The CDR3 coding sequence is TGTGCCAGCAGCCAAGAGGGACTAGCGACAGATACGCAGTATTTT.

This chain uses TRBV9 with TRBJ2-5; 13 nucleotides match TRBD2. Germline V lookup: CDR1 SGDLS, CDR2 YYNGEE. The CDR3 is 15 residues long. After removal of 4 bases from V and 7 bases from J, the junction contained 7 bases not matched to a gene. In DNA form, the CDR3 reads TGTGCCAGCAGCCCCAGGACTAGCGGGGGAGGGACCCAGTACTTC. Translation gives CASSPRTSGGGTQYF.

The CDR3 region has the DNA TGTGCCAGCAGCCAAGATCCCGGGATATATGGCTACACCTTC. It yields the protein CASSQDPGIYGYTF. This chain joins TRBV4-2 and TRBJ1-2; D unclear. Between the trimmed V and J ends, which lost 0 bases and 5 bases, there was a span of 10 bases. The CDR3 consists of 14 residues. Germline lookup yields CDR1 LGHNA and CDR2 YNFKEQ.